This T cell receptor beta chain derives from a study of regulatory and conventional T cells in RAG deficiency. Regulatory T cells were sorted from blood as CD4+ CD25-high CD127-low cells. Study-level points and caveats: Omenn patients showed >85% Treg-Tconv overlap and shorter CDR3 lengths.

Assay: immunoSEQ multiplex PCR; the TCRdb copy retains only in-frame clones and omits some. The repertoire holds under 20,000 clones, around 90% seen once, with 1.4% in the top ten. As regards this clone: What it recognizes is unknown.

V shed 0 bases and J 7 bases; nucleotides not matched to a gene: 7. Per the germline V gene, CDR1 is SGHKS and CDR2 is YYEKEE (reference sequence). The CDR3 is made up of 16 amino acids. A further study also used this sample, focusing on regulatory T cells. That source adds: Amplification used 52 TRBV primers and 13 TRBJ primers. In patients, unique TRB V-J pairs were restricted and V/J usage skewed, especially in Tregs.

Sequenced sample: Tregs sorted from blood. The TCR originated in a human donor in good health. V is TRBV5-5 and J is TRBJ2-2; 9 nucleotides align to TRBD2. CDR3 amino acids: CASSLGGRAFGGELFF. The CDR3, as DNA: TGTGCCAGCAGCTTGGGCGGGAGGGCTTTTGGCGGGGAGCTGTTTTTT.